This T cell receptor beta chain was obtained from a study of prognosis after radiotherapy for stage I lung cancer. The study, taken as a whole, reports: It was reported that patients with metastases and those without them differed in TRBV and TRBJ gene usage. It is unknown whether the expanded TCR clones recognize the tumor.

Looked up from germline, CDR1 is KGHSH and CDR2 is LQKENI. CDR3 length: 14 residues. V gave up 5 bases and J gave up 1 base, with 12 bases separating them. Multiplex PCR, run in two rounds, amplified TCR beta CDR3 from genomic DNA. The use of primers specific to each TRBV and TRBJ gene characterized first-round PCR. TCRdb re-called the multiplex PCR reads through MiXCR, storing one row per CDR3 protein. The data show nearly 20,000 distinct CDR3 sequences, approximately 26% seen once. This clonotype was seen repeatedly, ten times or more. What it binds is unknown. This sequence was found in a donor at least 50 years old with non-small cell lung cancer. The sequencing used PBMCs, collected before or after stereotactic body radiation therapy (not recorded which). This chain connects TRBV18 to TRBJ2-7; D may be TRBD2 (5 bases). CDR3 in DNA: TGTGCCAGCTCAGACTACGTGGAATCCTACGAGCAGTACTTC. This translates into CASSDYVESYEQYF.